Each of the 10 T cell receptor beta chains below was sequenced from the same sample in a study of blood T cells in healthy people across ages. Then a second PCR, running about 6 to 12 cycles, was carried out with a sample-barcoded 5' primer and a J-beta primer mix. TCRdb analysed the 5' RACE reads with MiXCR anew, one entry per CDR3 protein. The repertoire holds 720,000 or so distinct CDR3 sequences, with 40% to 50% as singletons. The sequenced material came from blood. Receptor source: a man at least 80 years old in good health.

This chain uses TRBV2 with TRBJ2-5; D may be TRBD1 (5 bases). The end of the DNA fits TRBJ2-7 better, so the J call may be wrong. CDR1 SNHLY and CDR2 FYNNEI come from the germline V gene. The CDR3 is 14 amino acids. The DNA of the CDR3 is TGTGCCAGCAGTGTGGCCCAGGGAACCCACGAGCAGTACTTC. This codes for CASSVAQGTHEQYF.

The rearrangement uses TRBV6-5 and TRBJ2-3; D possibly uses TRBD1 or TRBD2 (5 bases each). The CDR3 sequence is 14 residues long. Trimming removed 4 bases at V and 3 bases at J, with 11 bases between. Germline CDR1 reads MNHEY; CDR2 reads SVGAGI. CDR3 in DNA: TGTGCCAGCAGTTTGAGACAGCGGACAGATACGCAGTATTTT. This codes for CASSLRQRTDTQYF.

Notes on this clonotype: Germline and junction disagree at one end, which may indicate a read error. V is TRBV24-1 and J is TRBJ1-2; D is possibly TRBD1 (5 bases). The CDR3 is made up of 16 amino acids. Per the germline V gene, CDR1 is KGHDR and CDR2 is SFDVKD. The CDR3 here is CATGDPSQGYNYGYTF. The CDR3 nucleotides are TGTGCCACCGGTGACCCGTCCCAGGGTTATAACTATGGCTACACCTTC.

The chain links TRBV7-2 to TRBJ2-7; perhaps TRBD2 as D (6 bases). The CDR3 covers 16 residues. Germline V CDR1 and CDR2: SGHTA, FQGNSA. V lost 1 base, J lost 1 base, and 14 bases lay in between. DNA for the CDR3: TGTGCCAGCAGCTTAGACTCAGCGGAGGGATCCTACGAGCAGTACTTC. Its translation: CASSLDSAEGSYEQYF.

The chain recombines TRBV25-1 with TRBJ2-3; TRBD2 matches 10 bases. Germline loops: CDR1 MGHDK, CDR2 SYGVNS. The CDR3 runs 16 residues. V lost 1 base to trimming and J lost 3 bases; unmatched junction nucleotides: 4. The CDR3 reads CASSEWSGGATDTQYF. CDR3 coding DNA: TGTGCCAGCAGTGAATGGAGCGGGGGGGCAACAGATACGCAGTATTTT.

V usage is TRBV6-6 and J usage is TRBJ1-6; a weak D match, TRBD1 (6 bases). The germline V gene encodes CDR1 MNHNY and CDR2 SVGAGI (reference sequence). CDR3 size: 14 residues. V lost 0 bases and J lost 10, with 10 bases in between. CDR3 sequence (DNA): TGTGCCAGCAGTTACTCACAGGGAGAATCACCCCTCCACTTT. This codes for CASSYSQGESPLHF.

This clonotype turned up a few times. V and J are TRBV7-2 and TRBJ2-4; no reliable D call. Germline loops: CDR1 SGHTA, CDR2 FQGNSA. With 1 base removed from V and 4 bases from J, the gap between germline ends came to 2 bases. There are 12 residues in the CDR3. For the CDR3, the DNA is TGTGCCAGCAGCTTAGATAAAAACATTCAGTACTTC. It is translated as CASSLDKNIQYF.

Details on this clonotype: Mismatch with germline at one junction end may stem from a read error. This rearrangement joins TRBV7-2 to TRBJ2-5; D call uncertain. This CDR3 has 15 residues. The V gene's germline CDR1 is SGHTA and CDR2 FQGNSA. The CDR3 sequence: CASSLGPRSQETLYF. The CDR3 DNA reads as TGTGCCAGCAGCTTAGGGCCGAGGTCGCAAGAGACCCTGTACTTC.

The CDR3 region is CASRHTPGTSGLKAGELFF. CDR3 nucleotide sequence: TGTGCCAGCAGACACACTCCCGGGACTAGCGGGCTTAAGGCCGGGGAGCTGTTTTTT. The chain is built from TRBV28 and TRBJ2-2; 12 bases are a match to TRBD2. Germline V gene data show CDR1 as MDHEN and CDR2 as SYDVKM. The CDR3 runs 19 residues. Losses at the gene ends were 6 bases for V and 6 bases for J; bases not matched to a gene: 17.

As to this clonotype: This may be a read error: a much more frequent sequence differs by one nucleotide. The chain links TRBV29-1 to TRBJ2-5; the match to TRBD2 covers 13 bases. Matching the DNA end better, TRBJ2-1 makes the J call doubtful. Germline V gene lookup returns CDR1 SQVTM and CDR2 ANQGSEA. The CDR3 length is 17 residues. CDR3 coding DNA: TGCAGCGTTGAAGGGGGGGGACTAGCGGGATTCGGAGAGACCCAGTTCTTC. Its translation: CSVEGGGLAGFGETQFF.